This T cell receptor (beta chain) was captured in a study of cytomegalovirus exposure and HLA in healthy donors. CDR3 size: 18 residues. Per the germline V gene, CDR1 is LNHDA and CDR2 is SQIVND (reference sequence). Findings and caveats of the study: A link between a missense DCLRE1C variant and TCR beta V- and J-gene trimming emerged from a later analysis. With further analysis later on, most CMV-associated TCR beta chains appeared HLA-restricted. Serostatus for CMV was the only available immune exposure information.

Concerning this clone: Its antigen is not identified. One junction end does not reproduce the germline sequence, and a read error may be involved.

PCR was performed using 60 Vbeta and 13 Jbeta primers. The method was immunoSEQ multiplex PCR; TCRdb's version includes in-frame clones alone and lacks a portion of them. Of more than 85,000 clones listed, about 80% are singletons. The chain is built from TRBV19 and TRBJ2-6; 8 bases line up with TRBD1. Sequencing used PBMCs. The TCR was taken from a man aged 40-55 years in good health and CMV-seropositive. The CDR3 region has the DNA TGTGCCAGTAGTATCAGCGCAGGGGGCATATCTGGGGCCAACGGCCTGACTTTC. Its translation: CASSISAGGISGANGLTF.